This T cell receptor (beta chain) emerged from a study of cytomegalovirus exposure and HLA in healthy donors. Researchers ran the PCR with 60 Vbeta and 13 Jbeta primers. Original processing notes: Counted up in a later analysis, unique TCR beta chains came to some 75 million, with about 9.9 million shared. Sequenced by immunoSEQ multiplex PCR; TCRdb stores in-frame clones only, minus some. That table supplies the V and J calls and clone size; D and trimming were determined from the DNA. The table lists over 110,000 clones, 70% to 80% of them singletons. Germline V CDR1 and CDR2: MDHEN, SYDVKM. V dropped 4 bases and J dropped 1 base, with 9 bases sitting between them. The CDR3 has 14 amino acids.

The source material was PBMCs. The TCR was taken from a woman between 50 and 59 years old in good health and CMV-seropositive. The chain recombines TRBV28 with TRBJ2-3, with D possibly matching TRBD2 (6 bases). CDR3 residues: CASSSWGGTDTQYF. The CDR3 coding sequence is TGTGCCAGCAGTTCCTGGGGGGGCACAGATACGCAGTATTTT. The full variable domain, with the rest looked up from reference TRBV28 and TRBJ2-3, is DVKVTQSSRYLVKRTGEKVFLECVQDMDHENMFWYRQDPGLGLRLIYFSYDVKMKEKGDIPEGYSVSREKKERFSLILESASTNQTSMYLCASSSWGGTDTQYFGPGTRLTVL.